Sequencing of this T cell receptor (beta chain) was carried out in a study of cytomegalovirus exposure and HLA in healthy donors. The PCR made use of 60 Vbeta and 13 Jbeta primers. Data came from immunoSEQ multiplex PCR; TCRdb stores just in-frame clones and leaves some out. The sample contains under 200,000 clones, roughly 80% of which appear only once. On this clone: Its matching antigen is unknown.

Overall study findings and caveats: In vitro experiments confirmed that three CMV-associated chains were specific for CMV antigens. What a later analysis reportedly showed was that an Asian-associated ancestry cluster had fewer N-insertions than the 666-donor mean. Trimming of TCR beta V- and J-genes showed a link, identified in a later analysis, to a missense DCLRE1C variant. A classifier reportedly called cytomegalovirus status with high sensitivity and specificity.

The germline V gene encodes CDR1 SGHTA and CDR2 FQGNSA. V shed 4 bases and J shed 0 bases, with 8 bases lying between them. The CDR3 spans 14 residues. Sequenced: PBMCs. The rearrangement links TRBV7-2 to TRBJ2-3; D is unresolved. This TCR was sampled from a male donor in good health and CMV-seropositive. CDR3 sequence reads: CASSSPRSTDTQYF. In DNA form, the CDR3 reads TGTGCCAGCAGCTCCCCGAGGAGCACAGATACGCAGTATTTT.